This T cell receptor beta chain was identified in a study of blood T cell repertoires in COVID-19. Between the trimmed V and J ends, which lost 5 bases and 4 bases, there was a span of 23 bases. The CDR3 spans 17 residues. The germline gives CDR1 MNHEY, CDR2 SVGEGT. Some clones are missing from TCRdb's copy, which holds only in-frame ones; the method was immunoSEQ multiplex PCR. The data show 9,500 to 15,000 clones, 90% seen once. The chain carries TRBV6-2 or TRBV6-3 and TRBJ1-1, with a weak D call TRBD1 (5 bases). This TCR was recovered from a man between 65 and 79 years old with active COVID-19. The sequenced material came from peripheral blood. This CDR3 is CASSNLPGRGSGTEAFF. CDR3 in DNA: TGTGCCAGCAGTAACCTACCGGGTAGGGGATCGGGCACTGAAGCTTTCTTT.